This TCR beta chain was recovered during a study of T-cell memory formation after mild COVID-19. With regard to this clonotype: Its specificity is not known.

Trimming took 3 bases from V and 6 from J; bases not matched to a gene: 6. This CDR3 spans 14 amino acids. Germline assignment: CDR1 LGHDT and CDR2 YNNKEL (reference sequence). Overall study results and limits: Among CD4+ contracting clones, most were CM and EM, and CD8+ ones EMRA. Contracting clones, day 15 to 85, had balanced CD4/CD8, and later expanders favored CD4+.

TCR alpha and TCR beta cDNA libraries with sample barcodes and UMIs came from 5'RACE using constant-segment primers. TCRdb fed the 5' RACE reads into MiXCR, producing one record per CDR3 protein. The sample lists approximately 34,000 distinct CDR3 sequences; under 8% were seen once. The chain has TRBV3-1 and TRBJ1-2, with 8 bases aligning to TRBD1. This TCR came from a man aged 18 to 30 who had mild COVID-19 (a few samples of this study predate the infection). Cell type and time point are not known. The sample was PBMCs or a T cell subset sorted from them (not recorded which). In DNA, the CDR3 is TGTGCCAGCAGCCACCTCACAGGGGGTAATGGCTACACCTTC. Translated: CASSHLTGGNGYTF.